This section outlines one TCR beta chain sequence together with its context. This specimen belongs to a study of blood T cell repertoires in COVID-19. Study-level information: Both acute and convalescent COVID-19 samples were obtained from the United States, Italy and Spain.

V gave up 10 bases and J gave up 0 bases, with 17 bases separating them. The CDR3 is 14 amino acids. CDR1 and CDR2 from the germline V gene are SGHRS and YFSETQ. Sequencing used immunoSEQ multiplex PCR; TCRdb keeps in-frame clones, though not all of them. In the table there are approximately 470,000 clones, about 90% of which are singletons. Cohorts were assigned according to the clinical history that participants reported. Two negative PCRs, clearance, or symptom resolution characterized the recovered Cohort 3 donors. Sequenced input: PBMCs or T cells enriched from blood (not recorded which). This clonotype was sampled from a woman between 18 and 29 years old who had recovered from COVID-19. This chain uses TRBV5-1 with TRBJ2-7, with D possibly TRBD1 on 5 matching bases. For the CDR3, the DNA is TGCGCCTCTCAGGTAGGGGAAAGCTCCTACGAGCAGTACTTC. This codes for CASQVGESSYEQYF.